What follows are 8 T cell receptor beta chains derived from one specimen sequenced in a study of PD-1 blockade in classical Hodgkin lymphoma (TCRdb year 2020). The time point tag for this specimen amounts to: cycle 1 day 1 (C1D1), immediately before nivolumab initiation. Every trial patient had relapsed following autologous stem cell transplantation, and prior brentuximab vedotin exposure was what differed among cohorts A, B and C. The library was produced with the immunoSEQ multiplex PCR assay. TCRdb's version of the immuneACCESS table is confined to in-frame rearrangements and falls short of the full clone set. An unresolved V gene accounts for under half of the shortfall where checked; the remainder is of unknown origin. The sample has 53,000 or so clones on record, about 85% of them singletons. The top ten constitute under 20% of the sample. The specimen was peripheral blood mononuclear cells (PBMCs), collected at baseline. These receptors came from a human donor with classical Hodgkin lymphoma.

V gene TRBV7-2 combines with J gene TRBJ1-1; D is ambiguous. V lost 2 bases to trimming and J lost 7 bases, with 11 bases between them. Germline values: CDR1 SGHTA, CDR2 FQGNSA. The CDR3 is 13 amino acids. CDR3 bases: TGTGCCAGCAGCTTACCGGTCTTGGATGAAGCTTTCTTT. As protein: CASSLPVLDEAFF.

CDR3 sequence (DNA): TGTGCCAGCAGCTTAAGAATGGATCAGCCCCAGCATTTT. It is translated as CASSLRMDQPQHF. The chain combines TRBV7-9 with TRBJ1-5; D uncertain. Germline CDR1 SEHNR, CDR2 FQNEAQ (reference sequence). This CDR3 has 13 residues. The V gene lost 2 bases and the J gene lost 5 bases, with 7 bases spanning the gap.

The V call is TRBV7-6, the J call TRBJ1-4; tentative D call: TRBD1 (5 bases). V lost 5 bases, J lost 6 bases, and 13 bases lay in between. Germline-derived CDR1 and CDR2 are SGHVS and FNYEAQ. The CDR3 is 14 residues long. The CDR3 here is CASSPYPRDEKLFF. Written as DNA, the CDR3 is TGTGCCAGCAGCCCTTACCCCAGGGATGAAAAACTGTTTTTT.

The V gene is TRBV6-5, the J gene TRBJ2-3; TRBD2 is a possible D gene (6 bases). V lost 6 bases and J 7 bases, leaving 17 bases between the germline ends. The CDR3 covers 14 residues. Germline values: CDR1 MNHEY, CDR2 SVGAGI. The CDR3 DNA reads as TGTGCCAGCAGCGACGGGGGAAAGGTCTATACGCAGTATTTT. Its protein product is CASSDGGKVYTQYF.

The chain carries TRBV6-6 and TRBJ1-5; D is unclear. Trimming took 8 bases from V and 0 from J, leaving 8 bases between them. The CDR3 covers 13 residues. Germline CDR1 is MNHNY and CDR2 is SVGAGI (reference sequence). The CDR3 DNA reads TGTGCCAGCTCCTCGTATAGCAATCAGCCCCAGCATTTT. It translates to CASSSYSNQPQHF.

This chain joins TRBV7-2 and TRBJ1-2, with a weak D call TRBD1 (5 bases). V lost 1 base to trimming and J lost 4 bases, with 7 bases between them. CDR1 and CDR2 (germline): SGHTA, FQGNSA. The CDR3 spans 13 residues. CDR3 in DNA: TGTGCCAGCAGCTTAGGCAGGGCCTATGGCTACACCTTC. It translates to CASSLGRAYGYTF. Based on the CDR3 plus reference TRBV7-2 and TRBJ1-2, the full variable domain is GAGVSQSPSNKVTEKGKDVELRCDPISGHTALYWYRQSLGQGLEFLIYFQGNSAPDKSGLPSDRFSAERTGGSVSTLTIQRTQQEDSAVYLCASSLGRAYGYTFGSGTRLTVV.

This chain links TRBV7-6 with TRBJ2-1; 10 bases map to TRBD2. The CDR3 contains 16 residues. After removal of 4 bases from V and 3 bases from J, the junction contained 6 bases not matched to a gene. CDR1 and CDR2 (germline): SGHVS, FNYEAQ. The CDR3 DNA sequence: TGTGCCAGCAGCTCGAGGTGGACTAGCGGCTACAATGAGCAGTTCTTC. Protein: CASSSRWTSGYNEQFF.

The DNA of the CDR3 is TGTGCCAGCAGCTTGAACCGGGACTCCTACGAGCAGTACTTC. Its protein product is CASSLNRDSYEQYF. The genes are TRBV7-9 and TRBJ2-7; D perhaps matches TRBD2 (5 bases). Germline assignment: CDR1 SEHNR and CDR2 FQNEAQ (reference sequence). The CDR3 is made up of 14 amino acids. Trimming removed 3 bases at V and 0 bases at J, with 9 bases between.